The rows below give T cell receptor beta chains drawn from one sample of a study of blood T cell repertoires in COVID-19. Method: immunoSEQ multiplex PCR; TCRdb's copy keeps in-frame clones and lacks some. The data hold over 75,000 clones, with around 81% observed a single time. What was sequenced was peripheral blood. Receptors originate from a human donor in a cohort sampled during active COVID-19. Both conserved end residues are part of each CDR3. Each record gives: V gene, clone size, D gene, J gene, CDR3 DNA, CDR3 protein. D genes are given only for firm matches. Clone size is given for some rows only: seen once, a few or many times, or a class if the clone is expanded.

V gene: TRBV27; clone size: .; D gene: .; J gene: TRBJ1-2; CDR3 DNA: TGTGCCAGCAGTTCCAAGACAGTCTATGGCTACACCTTC; CDR3 protein: CASSSKTVYGYTF
V gene: TRBV5-1; clone size: .; D gene: .; J gene: TRBJ2-5; CDR3 DNA: TGCGCCAGCAGGAACAGAGCCACGATTTGGGAGACCCAGTACTTC; CDR3 protein: CASRNRATIWETQYF
V gene: TRBV18; clone size: few; D gene: .; J gene: TRBJ1-4; CDR3 DNA: TGTGCCAGCTCTCCCACAGGGCCGACTAATGAAAAACTGTTTTTT; CDR3 protein: CASSPTGPTNEKLFF
V gene: TRBV5-4; clone size: .; D gene: TRBD1; J gene: TRBJ1-2; CDR3 DNA: TGTGCCAGCAGCCCAGGGGGCGGTAACTATGGCTACACCTTC; CDR3 protein: CASSPGGGNYGYTF
V gene: TRBV3-1/TRBV3-2; clone size: .; D gene: TRBD2; J gene: TRBJ2-1; CDR3 DNA: TGTGCCAGCAGCCAAGAGTCTAGCGGAGACAATGAGCAGTTCTTC; CDR3 protein: CASSQESSGDNEQFF
V gene: TRBV27; clone size: .; D gene: .; J gene: TRBJ1-5; CDR3 DNA: TGTGCCAGCAGTTTTTGGGGAGGGAGCAATCAGCCCCAGCATTTT; CDR3 protein: CASSFWGGSNQPQHF
V gene: TRBV27; clone size: .; D gene: TRBD2; J gene: TRBJ2-2; CDR3 DNA: TGTGCCAGCAGTTTTTCGGGACTAGCGGGAGAGGTCGGTTCCATAGCCGGGGAGCTGTTTTTT; CDR3 protein: CASSFSGLAGEVGSIAGELFF
V gene: TRBV11-3; clone size: few; D gene: TRBD2; J gene: TRBJ2-1; CDR3 DNA: TGTGCCAGCAGCACCCTAGCGGGACGCTCCTACAATGAGCAGTTCTTC; CDR3 protein: CASSTLAGRSYNEQFF
V gene: TRBV27; clone size: .; D gene: .; J gene: TRBJ1-1; CDR3 DNA: TGTGCCAGCAGTTTGTACGGACAATCCGAAGCTTTCTTT; CDR3 protein: CASSLYGQSEAFF
V gene: TRBV11-2; clone size: few; D gene: .; J gene: TRBJ1-6; CDR3 DNA: TGTGCCAGCAGCTCACCCCCTCAGGGGAATGCACCCTCACCCCTCCACTTT; CDR3 protein: CASSSPPQGNAPSPLHF
V gene: TRBV4-2; clone size: .; D gene: .; J gene: TRBJ1-4; CDR3 DNA: TGTGCCAGCAGCCCGGACAGCATTGATGAAAAACTGTTTTTT; CDR3 protein: CASSPDSIDEKLFF
V gene: TRBV2; clone size: .; D gene: TRBD1; J gene: TRBJ2-1; CDR3 DNA: TGTGCCAGCAGAGAGGTTTCAGGGACAGGGGCAGGCAATGAGCAGTTCTTC; CDR3 protein: CASREVSGTGAGNEQFF
V gene: TRBV4-1; clone size: .; D gene: .; J gene: TRBJ2-5; CDR3 DNA: TGCGCCAGCAGCCAAGTCAGCGGAGGGGTGGAGACCCAGTACTTC; CDR3 protein: CASSQVSGGVETQYF
V gene: TRBV5-8; clone size: few; D gene: TRBD2; J gene: TRBJ2-7; CDR3 DNA: TGTGCCAGCAGCTTCCTTTCGGGGGGGATTTACGAGCAGTACTTC; CDR3 protein: CASSFLSGGIYEQYF
V gene: TRBV7-6; clone size: many; D gene: .; J gene: TRBJ1-5; CDR3 DNA: TGTGCCAGCAGCTTGGGGGGTCAGCCCCAGCATTTT; CDR3 protein: CASSLGGQPQHF
V gene: TRBV14; clone size: once; D gene: .; J gene: TRBJ1-6; CDR3 DNA: TGTGCCAGCAGCTTACAGGGAATTTGGACACCCCTCCACTTT; CDR3 protein: CASSLQGIWTPLHF
V gene: TRBV5-1; clone size: few; D gene: TRBD1; J gene: TRBJ2-3; CDR3 DNA: TGCGCCAGCAGCTACGGACAGGGAACAGATACGCAGTATTTT; CDR3 protein: CASSYGQGTDTQYF
V gene: TRBV7-9; clone size: .; D gene: TRBD2; J gene: TRBJ2-7; CDR3 DNA: TGTGCCAGCCTAGCTAGCGGCTCCTACGAGCAGTACTTC; CDR3 protein: CASLASGSYEQYF
V gene: TRBV6-6; clone size: .; D gene: .; J gene: TRBJ1-1; CDR3 DNA: TGTGCCAGCAGTTACGGCGACAGTAACACTGAAGCTTTCTTT; CDR3 protein: CASSYGDSNTEAFF
V gene: TRBV7-6; clone size: .; D gene: .; J gene: TRBJ2-2; CDR3 DNA: TGTGCCAGCAGCTTAGCGGAGGGGAAAACCGGGGAGCTGTTTTTT; CDR3 protein: CASSLAEGKTGELFF
V gene: TRBV7-9; clone size: .; D gene: .; J gene: TRBJ1-1; CDR3 DNA: TGTGCCAGCAGCTTAGGCGTTATCGGGACTGAAGCTTTCTTT; CDR3 protein: CASSLGVIGTEAFF
V gene: TRBV6-5; clone size: .; D gene: TRBD1; J gene: TRBJ1-1; CDR3 DNA: TGTGCCAGCAGTTGGACAGGGAACACTGAAGCTTTCTTT; CDR3 protein: CASSWTGNTEAFF
V gene: TRBV7-8; clone size: many; D gene: TRBD2; J gene: TRBJ2-5; CDR3 DNA: TGTGCCAGCAGCTTAGGATCGAGCGGGAGGCGGGAGACCCAGTACTTC; CDR3 protein: CASSLGSSGRRETQYF
V gene: TRBV6-2/TRBV6-3; clone size: .; D gene: .; J gene: TRBJ1-1; CDR3 DNA: TGTGCCAGCAGCCTCTACTCTGAAGCTTTCTTT; CDR3 protein: CASSLYSEAFF